Listed here are 25 T cell receptor beta chains from one sample, sequenced in a study of blood T cells in healthy people across ages (dated by TCRdb to about 2015). The library came from 5' RACE. Sequenced on an Illumina HiSeq 2500. A second about 7 to 11 cycle PCR used a sample-barcoded 5' primer and a J-beta primer mix. TCRdb itself trimmed the public reads at Q25 with fastp, ran MiXCR and retained productive beta chains. Rows matching on CDR3 protein sequence are summarized as one entry with the most common DNA and genes. The table for this sample lists roughly 1.5 million distinct CDR3 sequences; roughly 43% of them were counted only once. Clones ranked in the top ten supply over 3.5% of the sample. Sequenced material: blood. All receptors derive from a woman between 18 and 29 years old in good health.

This clonotype was seen more than once but under ten times. The rearrangement uses TRBV20-1 and TRBJ2-3; TRBD1 matches 12 bases. Germline CDR1 and CDR2: DFQATT and SNEGSKA (reference sequence). V was clipped by 4 bases and J by 4 bases; unmatched bases: 6. The CDR3 extends over 15 amino acids. The CDR3 bases are TGCAGTGCTACTACCGGGACAGGGGGCTCAGATACGCAGTATTTT. Its protein is CSATTGTGGSDTQYF.

The V gene is TRBV4-3, the J gene TRBJ2-7, with 7 nucleotides matching TRBD2. The V gene end was trimmed by 1 base and the J gene end by 5 bases; junction bases not matched to a gene: 14. CDR3 length equals 17 residues. Germline CDR1 and CDR2: LGHNA and YSLEER. CDR3 nucleotide sequence: TGCGCCAGCAGCCAAGCGCCCCGACTAGCCACCCCTCACGAGCAGTACTTC. Its protein is CASSQAPRLATPHEQYF.

CDR3 sequence: CASSYGQGGYYTF. In nucleotides, the CDR3 is TGTGCCAGCAGCTATGGACAGGGTGGTTACTACACCTTC. V and J are TRBV7-9 and TRBJ1-2, with 8 bases that match TRBD1. Germline CDR1 is SEHNR and CDR2 is FQNEAQ (reference sequence). The V segment lost 4 bases and the J segment 10 bases; nucleotides outside the gene matches: 8. The CDR3 loop spans 13 amino acids.

This clonotype was counted between two and nine times. The V gene is TRBV4-3, the J gene TRBJ1-1, with 11 bases identical to TRBD1. The ends lost 0 bases at V and 5 bases at J; junction bases unmatched: 14. The CDR3 spans 19 residues. The V gene's germline CDR1 is LGHNA and CDR2 YSLEER. CDR3 protein: CASSQDRLGVRDRGTEAFF. CDR3 nucleotides: TGCGCCAGCAGCCAAGATCGGTTAGGAGTGCGGGACAGGGGGACTGAAGCTTTCTTT.

The genes are TRBV4-3 and TRBJ2-2, with 8 bases fitting TRBD2. Unmatched junction bases numbered 2, after V lost 2 bases and J lost 0 bases. The CDR3 totals 16 residues. In germline, CDR1 is LGHNA, CDR2 YSLEER. The CDR3 is CASSQLAGTNTGELFF. The CDR3 nucleotides are TGCGCCAGCAGCCAATTAGCGGGGACGAACACCGGGGAGCTGTTTTTT.

The chain carries TRBV7-2 and TRBJ1-2, with no clear D. The V end was cut by 6 bases, the J end by 4 bases, with 12 bases between. The CDR3 covers 13 residues. CDR1 and CDR2 from the germline V gene are SGHTA and FQGNSA. The CDR3 loop is CASSPSLGYGYTF. CDR3 bases: TGTGCCAGCAGTCCCAGTTTGGGCTATGGCTACACCTTC.

The gene calls are TRBV6-2 or TRBV6-3 and TRBJ2-1, with D hard to call. Germline CDR1 is MNHEY and CDR2 is SVGEGT. Trimming removed 3 bases from V and 10 bases from J, with 10 bases in between. The CDR3 sequence is 12 residues long. This chain's CDR3 is CASSYTAYEQFF. The CDR3 region has the DNA TGTGCCAGCAGTTATACGGCCTACGAGCAGTTCTTC.

This clonotype has just a few counts. The rearrangement uses TRBV27 and TRBJ2-7; D unclear. V lost 5 bases and J 9 bases, leaving 14 bases between the germline ends. The germline V gene has CDR1 MNHEY and CDR2 SMNVEV (reference sequence). The CDR3 runs 12 residues. Written as DNA, the CDR3 is TGTGCCAGCAGTGACCCCTGGGAAGGGCAGTACTTC. Amino acid sequence: CASSDPWEGQYF.

In this sample, this clonotype turned up a few times. This chain links TRBV21-1 with TRBJ2-7; the table assigns TRBD1, which was not confirmed against the DNA. TRBV21-1 is a pseudogene. The CDR3 runs to 21 residues. The CDR3 loop is CASSKSRLGSSGDRGNYEQYF. DNA for the CDR3: TGTGCCAGCAGCAAATCGCGATTGGGTTCCTCCGGGGACAGGGGGAACTACGAGCAGTACTTC.

As concerns this clonotype: At one end, the junction sequence differs from germline, possibly due to a read error. This chain connects TRBV12-3 or TRBV12-4 to TRBJ2-3, with D possibly being TRBD1 or TRBD2 (6 bases each). This CDR3 is built from 17 residues. This CDR3 is CAGSLGGDRGGTDTQYF. CDR3 DNA: TGTGCCGGCAGTTTAGGTGGGGATAGGGGGGGCACAGATACGCAGTATTTT.

The genes are TRBV5-1 and TRBJ1-2, with D unclear. The CDR3 is made up of 13 amino acids. Germline assignment: CDR1 SGHRS and CDR2 YFSETQ. The V gene lost 4 bases and the J gene lost 5 bases, with 12 bases spanning the gap. In DNA form, the CDR3 reads TGCGCCAGCAGCGTGGTCCTCGGGTATGGCTACACCTTC. Translation: CASSVVLGYGYTF.

This clonotype has just one count. The chain uses TRBV12-1 and TRBJ2-7; the D call of TRBD2 is as the table states it, not checked on the DNA. TRBV12-1 is an annotated pseudogene. CDR3 length equals 15 residues. The CDR3 DNA reads TGTGCCAGCAGCTTTGAGAGGCCCCTAAGGAATGAGCAGTACTTC. As protein: CASSFERPLRNEQYF.

This clonotype was observed once. This sequence joins TRBV5-1 and TRBJ2-1; D tentatively reads TRBD1 or TRBD2 (5 bases each). The CDR3 extends over 15 amino acids. V was trimmed by 0 bases and J by 3 bases, leaving 10 bases between them. Germline assignment: CDR1 SGHRS and CDR2 YFSETQ. The CDR3 spells CASSLGDGLYNEQFF. The CDR3 coding sequence is TGCGCCAGCAGCTTGGGGGACGGACTCTACAATGAGCAGTTCTTC.

The rearrangement links TRBV9 to TRBJ2-1, with TRBD1 identical over 8 bases. V lost 3 bases and J lost 3; bases outside the gene matches: 5. The CDR3 covers 15 residues. CDR1 and CDR2 from the germline V gene are SGDLS and YYNGEE. The CDR3 DNA sequence: TGTGCCAGCAGCGCCTCAGGGGGCTTCTACAATGAGCAGTTCTTC. It is translated as CASSASGGFYNEQFF.

CDR3 amino acids: CASSSDSFSNQPQHF. The CDR3 region has the DNA TGTGCCAGCAGTTCGGACAGTTTTAGCAATCAGCCCCAGCATTTT. This chain connects TRBV6-2 or TRBV6-3 to TRBJ1-5; tentative D call: TRBD1 (6 bases). CDR1 is MNHEY, CDR2 SVGEGT, per germline. V was trimmed by 4 bases and J by 0 bases, leaving 10 bases between them. The CDR3 consists of 15 residues.

In this sample, this clonotype turned up a few times. The chain has TRBV2 and TRBJ2-1; no firm D call. Germline-derived CDR1 and CDR2 are SNHLY and FYNNEI. This CDR3 has 15 residues. V was shortened by 3 bases and J by 4 bases, with 13 bases between the two germline ends. The CDR3 nucleotides are TGTGCCAGCAGTGAGTCGGCGGCGGAATACAATGAGCAGTTCTTC. This encodes CASSESAAEYNEQFF.

For this clonotype: One end of the junction varies from germline; a read error may be responsible. V gene TRBV9 combines with J gene TRBJ2-4; 8 bases agree with TRBD2. The J call may be faulty, since TRBJ2-7 better matches the DNA end. This CDR3 has 15 residues. Looked up from germline, CDR1 is SGDLS and CDR2 is YYNGEE. As DNA, the CDR3 is TGTACCAGCAGCCAAAGCGGGAGTGAAGGCTACGAGCAGTACTTC. This encodes CTSSQSGSEGYEQYF.

The rearrangement uses TRBV7-2 and TRBJ2-2; D not resolved. CDR1 and CDR2 (germline): SGHTA, FQGNSA. Trimming cost V 5 bases and J 1 base, with 14 bases left between them. The CDR3 covers 16 residues. Here the CDR3 reads CASSTLVQRNTGELFF. The CDR3 region has the DNA TGTGCCAGCAGCACTCTTGTCCAGCGGAACACCGGGGAGCTGTTTTTT. Variable domain in full (rest from reference TRBV7-2 and TRBJ2-2): GAGVSQSPSNKVTEKGKDVELRCDPISGHTALYWYRQSLGQGLEFLIYFQGNSAPDKSGLPSDRFSAERTGGSVSTLTIQRTQQEDSAVYLCASSTLVQRNTGELFFGEGSRLTVL.

The V and J genes are TRBV20-1 and TRBJ2-7; D is ambiguous. This CDR3 has 16 residues. The germline V gene encodes CDR1 DFQATT and CDR2 SNEGSKA (reference sequence). V was trimmed by 0 bases and J by 3 bases, leaving 18 bases between them. This chain's CDR3 is CSARDRLISEVYEQYF. In DNA form, the CDR3 reads TGCAGTGCTAGAGATCGACTGATATCAGAGGTCTACGAGCAGTACTTC.

This sequence joins TRBV25-1 and TRBJ1-1; TRBD1 matches 7 bases. V shed 8 bases, J shed 0 bases, and the junction held 9 bases outside the gene matches. The germline gives CDR1 MGHDK, CDR2 SYGVNS. CDR3 length: 15 residues. CDR3 sequence: CASLPRTGVNTEAFF. The CDR3 bases are TGTGCCAGCTTACCGAGGACAGGAGTGAACACTGAAGCTTTCTTT.

In this sample, this clonotype turned up a few times. The CDR3 protein is CASRRRELAGNNEQFF. CDR3 DNA: TGTGCCAGCAGGAGGAGGGAGCTAGCGGGAAACAATGAGCAGTTCTTC. The chain couples TRBV2 to TRBJ2-1, with 9 bases that match TRBD2. This CDR3 region has 16 residues. The V and J ends lost 6 bases and 5 bases, in that order; junction bases with no gene match: 11. Germline V lookup: CDR1 SNHLY, CDR2 FYNNEI.

The J gene is TRBJ2-6, the V gene TRBV21-1; TRBD1 was called by the table and not checked on the DNA. TRBV21-1 is designated a pseudogene. The CDR3 totals 20 residues. The CDR3 coding sequence is TGTGCCAGCAGCAAAGACTCTCCGGGACAGGGGAACTCTGGGGCCAACGTCCTGACTTTC. Its translation is CASSKDSPGQGNSGANVLTF.

The V call is TRBV20-1, the J call TRBJ2-7; D remains ambiguous. V was clipped by 4 bases and J by 7 bases, with 23 bases between them. The CDR3 sequence is 15 residues long. Germline V CDR1 and CDR2: DFQATT, SNEGSKA (reference sequence). The chain's CDR3 is CSATRRLSSYNEQYF. The CDR3, as DNA: TGCAGTGCTACTCGGCGGCTGAGCTCCTACAATGAGCAGTACTTC.

For this clonotype: A read error may be the cause here, since a much bigger clone is one base away. This rearrangement joins TRBV5-1 to TRBJ2-1; TRBD2 agrees at 7 bases. Germline values: CDR1 SGHRS, CDR2 YFSETQ. There are 15 residues in the CDR3. Germline trimming cut 6 bases from V and 4 bases from J; bases unmatched to any gene: 10. The CDR3 sequence is CASNVRDYGYNEQFF. The CDR3 coding sequence is TGCGCCAGCAACGTCCGGGACTATGGTTACAATGAGCAGTTCTTC.

This clonotype has a handful of counts. The rearrangement joins TRBV20-1 to TRBJ2-7, with TRBD2 matching 13 bases. The CDR3 has 15 residues. V shed 4 bases and J 1 base; nucleotides not matched to a gene: 4. In germline, CDR1 is DFQATT, CDR2 SNEGSKA (reference sequence). The DNA of the CDR3 is TGCAGTGCTATCATGGGACTAGCGGGATCCTACGAGCAGTACTTC. This codes for CSAIMGLAGSYEQYF.